Listed below are T cell receptor beta chains from one sample, sequenced in a study of cytomegalovirus exposure and HLA in healthy donors. Produced via immunoSEQ multiplex PCR; TCRdb's table is partial and in-frame only. In all, the sample yields tens of thousands of clones. Sequencing was performed on PBMCs. These receptors all stem from a female donor in good health and CMV-seronegative. The CDR3 runs from the conserved cysteine through the conserved F or W. Fields, in order: V gene, J gene, CDR3 protein.

v_call: TRBV6-1; j_call: TRBJ1-3; cdr3_aa: CASSEGPGSGNTIYF
v_call: TRBV18; j_call: TRBJ2-3; cdr3_aa: CASSALAGGPTDTQYF
v_call: TRBV13; j_call: TRBJ1-1; cdr3_aa: CASSLARGTEAFF
v_call: TRBV4-3; j_call: TRBJ2-1; cdr3_aa: CASSPGLAGAREQFF
v_call: TRBV4-1; j_call: TRBJ2-3; cdr3_aa: CASSQTPAGGGADTQYF
v_call: TRBV19; j_call: TRBJ1-3; cdr3_aa: CASSSGGESGNTIYF
v_call: TRBV27; j_call: TRBJ2-7; cdr3_aa: CASSPQGISYEQYF
v_call: TRBV9; j_call: TRBJ2-6; cdr3_aa: CASSVGAGSLSSGANVLTF
v_call: TRBV4-1; j_call: TRBJ2-7; cdr3_aa: CASSPIAAYEQYF
v_call: TRBV5-1; j_call: TRBJ2-3; cdr3_aa: CASSLGSGGGTDTQYF
v_call: TRBV7-9; j_call: TRBJ2-3; cdr3_aa: CASSRSGGTTDTQYF
v_call: TRBV27; j_call: TRBJ1-2; cdr3_aa: CASARSRSYGYTF
v_call: TRBV29-1; j_call: TRBJ2-1; cdr3_aa: CSVEAASGRLHNEQFF
v_call: TRBV5-1; j_call: TRBJ2-3; cdr3_aa: CASSLGLAGGFDTQYF
v_call: TRBV7-3; j_call: TRBJ1-6; cdr3_aa: CASSLGTGNNSPLHF
v_call: TRBV6-5; j_call: TRBJ2-7; cdr3_aa: CASSYWAGGQNEQYF
v_call: TRBV7-8; j_call: TRBJ1-1; cdr3_aa: CASSIREGHTEAFF
v_call: TRBV6-5; j_call: TRBJ2-7; cdr3_aa: CASRNSPYEQYF
v_call: TRBV5-1; j_call: TRBJ2-1; cdr3_aa: CASSLGWTSMDEQFF
v_call: TRBV11-3; j_call: TRBJ1-3; cdr3_aa: CASGRYASSGNTIYF
v_call: TRBV30; j_call: TRBJ1-4; cdr3_aa: CAWSDGAYRNEKLFF
v_call: TRBV10-3; j_call: TRBJ2-1; cdr3_aa: CAISESAGGAEQFF
v_call: TRBV18; j_call: TRBJ2-1; cdr3_aa: CASSPDERLEQFF
v_call: TRBV5-1; j_call: TRBJ1-2; cdr3_aa: CASSLAPSNYGYTF
v_call: TRBV5-1; j_call: TRBJ1-4; cdr3_aa: CASSVTGNEKLFF
v_call: TRBV4-2; j_call: TRBJ2-5; cdr3_aa: CASSQRPLGRGGETQYF
v_call: TRBV6-5; j_call: TRBJ1-4; cdr3_aa: CASSYDRTNEKLFF
v_call: TRBV4-3; j_call: TRBJ1-4; cdr3_aa: CASSQDSINEKLFF
v_call: TRBV5-1; j_call: TRBJ1-3; cdr3_aa: CASSLPDSGNTIYF
v_call: TRBV7-9; j_call: TRBJ1-5; cdr3_aa: CASSLGQGVDNQPQHF
v_call: TRBV10-3; j_call: TRBJ2-1; cdr3_aa: CAIRAGDLDEQFF
v_call: TRBV29-1; j_call: TRBJ1-1; cdr3_aa: CSALSNTEAFF
v_call: TRBV4-1; j_call: TRBJ1-6; cdr3_aa: CASSQFARGLGDSPLHF
v_call: TRBV7-4; j_call: TRBJ2-7; cdr3_aa: CASSLGGASGYEQYF
v_call: TRBV29-1; j_call: TRBJ1-5; cdr3_aa: CSVVFARGQTYSNQPQHF
v_call: TRBV4-3; j_call: TRBJ1-2; cdr3_aa: CASSQAAGDNYGYTF
v_call: TRBV5-1; j_call: TRBJ1-1; cdr3_aa: CASSRQENTEAFF
v_call: TRBV18; j_call: TRBJ2-3; cdr3_aa: CASSRTSGGAQDKQYF
v_call: TRBV7-7; j_call: TRBJ2-2; cdr3_aa: CASSFGGRGTGELFF
v_call: TRBV30; j_call: TRBJ1-3; cdr3_aa: CAWSAVRSGNTIYF
v_call: TRBV6-6; j_call: TRBJ1-3; cdr3_aa: CASSYVDLQSGNTIYF